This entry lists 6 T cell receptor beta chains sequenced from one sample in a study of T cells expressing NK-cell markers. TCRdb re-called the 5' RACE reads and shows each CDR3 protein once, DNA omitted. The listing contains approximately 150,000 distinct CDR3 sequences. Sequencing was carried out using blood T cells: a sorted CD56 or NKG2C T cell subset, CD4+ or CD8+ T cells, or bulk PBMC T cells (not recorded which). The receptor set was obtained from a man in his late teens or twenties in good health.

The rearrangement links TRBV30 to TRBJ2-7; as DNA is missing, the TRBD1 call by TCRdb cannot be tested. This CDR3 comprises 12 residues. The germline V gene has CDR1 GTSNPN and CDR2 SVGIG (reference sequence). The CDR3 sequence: CALNRGGYEQYF. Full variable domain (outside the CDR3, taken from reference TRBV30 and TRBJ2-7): SQTIHQWPATLVQPVGSPLSLECTVEGTSNPNLYWYRQAAGRGLQLLFYSVGIGQISSEVPQNLSASRPQDRQFILSSKKLLLSDSGFYLCALNRGGYEQYFGPGTRLTVT.

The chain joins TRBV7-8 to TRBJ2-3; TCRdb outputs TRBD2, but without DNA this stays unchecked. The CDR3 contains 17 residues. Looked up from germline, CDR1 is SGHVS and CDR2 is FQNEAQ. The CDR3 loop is CASSGWTSGTSTDTQYF.

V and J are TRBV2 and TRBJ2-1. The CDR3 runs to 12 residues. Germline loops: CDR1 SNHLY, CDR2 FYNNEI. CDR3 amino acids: CASRVQRYEQFF.

CDR3 loop: CAIRPGTGNEQYF. The chain employs TRBV10-3 and TRBJ2-7; TCRdb gives TRBD1 as the D gene, but with no DNA this cannot be confirmed. The CDR3 runs 13 residues. CDR1 and CDR2 (germline): ENHRY, SYGVKD.

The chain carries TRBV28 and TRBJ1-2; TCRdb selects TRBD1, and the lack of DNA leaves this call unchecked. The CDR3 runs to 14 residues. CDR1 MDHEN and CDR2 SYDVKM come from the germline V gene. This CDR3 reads CASSPTGTRSGYTF.

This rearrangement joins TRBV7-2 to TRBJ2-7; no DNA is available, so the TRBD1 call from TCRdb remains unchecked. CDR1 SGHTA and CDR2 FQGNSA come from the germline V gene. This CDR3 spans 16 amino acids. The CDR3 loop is CASRPTGTPTGYEQYF.